The 13 T cell receptor beta chains in this list originate from one sample, sequenced in a study of blood T cell repertoires in COVID-19. The data were produced by immunoSEQ multiplex PCR, yet TCRdb's version contains in-frame clones alone and is incomplete. This table has 70,000 to 95,000 clones, roughly 85% appearing once. The sample comprised peripheral blood. The receptor set was obtained from a human donor in a cohort sampled during active COVID-19.

The CDR3 is CASKKDSTSTDTQYF. DNA for the CDR3: TGCGCCAGTAAAAAGGACTCCACTAGCACAGATACGCAGTATTTT. This chain joins TRBV5-1 and TRBJ2-3; D might be TRBD2 (5 bases). CDR3 size: 15 residues. CDR1 is SGHRS, CDR2 YFSETQ, per germline. Trimming left V 8 bases short and J 0 bases short, with 16 bases between.

The CDR3 here is CASRSWGDRGRGYTF. The CDR3 region has the DNA TGTGCCAGCAGGTCCTGGGGGGACAGGGGGCGAGGCTACACCTTC. The genes are TRBV5-6 and TRBJ1-2, with 12 nucleotides matching TRBD1. Trimming took 5 bases from V and 8 from J; bases not matched to a gene: 10. The germline gives CDR1 SGHDT, CDR2 YYEEEE. CDR3 length equals 15 residues.

This rearrangement joins TRBV19 to TRBJ1-1; TRBD1 is a possible D gene (5 bases). Trimming cost V 7 bases and J 1 base, with 10 bases left between them. Looked up from germline, CDR1 is LNHDA and CDR2 is SQIVND (reference sequence). The CDR3 runs to 13 residues. CDR3 residues: CASNRQRNTEAFF. The CDR3 nucleotides read TGTGCCAGTAACCGACAGCGGAACACTGAAGCTTTCTTT. Combining the CDR3 with reference TRBV19 and TRBJ1-1 gives the whole variable domain DGGITQSPKYLFRKEGQNVTLSCEQNLNHDAMYWYRQDPGQGLRLIYYSQIVNDFQKGDIAEGYSVSREKKESFPLTVTSAQKNPTAFYLCASNRQRNTEAFFGQGTRLTVV.

A few counts support this clone. The V and J genes are TRBV7-3 and TRBJ2-3; the D gene is possibly TRBD2 (5 bases). Germline CDR1 SGHTA, CDR2 FQGTGA. The CDR3 runs 16 residues. The ends were cut back, 2 bases at V and 0 bases at J, with 12 bases in the middle. The CDR3 loop reads CASSLGGIASTDTQYF. The DNA for the CDR3 is TGTGCCAGCAGCTTAGGTGGAATAGCGAGCACAGATACGCAGTATTTT.

V usage is TRBV6-5 and J usage is TRBJ1-2, with TRBD1 matching 8 bases. Germline V gene sequence: CDR1 MNHEY, CDR2 SVGAGI. The CDR3 has 12 residues. Trimming cost V 10 bases and J 2 bases; bases outside gene matches: 3. The CDR3 nucleotides read TGTGCCACCAGACAGGGGAACTATGGCTACACCTTC. It specifies CATRQGNYGYTF.

The CDR3 is CASSQRPFSSGATIYEQYF. CDR3 DNA: TGTGCCAGCAGCCAACGCCCATTTTCTAGCGGGGCGACTATATACGAGCAGTACTTC. The chain couples TRBV3-1 (or the pseudogene TRBV3-2) to TRBJ2-7; 9 bases agree with TRBD2. Germline CDR1 LGHDT, CDR2 YNNKEL (reference sequence). After removal of 2 bases from V and 4 bases from J, the junction contained 18 bases not matched to a gene. CDR3 length equals 19 residues.

This chain joins TRBV21-1 and TRBJ2-7; the table gives TRBD2 as D, unverified against the DNA. TRBV21-1 is a pseudogene locus. The CDR3 loop spans 17 amino acids. The CDR3 loop reads CASSFGGLAASSYEQYF. The CDR3 region has the DNA TGTGCCAGCAGCTTTGGGGGACTAGCGGCTAGCTCCTACGAGCAGTACTTC.

This sequence joins TRBV28 and TRBJ1-2; D is unclear. Trimming stripped 6 bases from V and 3 bases from J, with 11 bases between. The CDR3 loop spans 13 amino acids. Germline-derived CDR1 and CDR2 are MDHEN and SYDVKM. This CDR3 reads CASSSAGDYGYTF. CDR3 nucleotide sequence: TGTGCCAGCAGCTCAGCAGGCGACTATGGCTACACCTTC.

Comment on this clone: This sample also contains other DNA sequences that code for the same CDR3. The chain recombines TRBV18 with TRBJ2-7; D is perhaps TRBD1 (6 bases). Deletions cut 3 bases from V and 4 bases from J, with 10 bases between. The germline V gene has CDR1 KGHSH and CDR2 LQKENI. CDR3 size: 13 residues. CDR3 DNA sequence: TGTGCCAGCTCACCGGACAGCTCGTACGAGCAGTACTTC. It codes for CASSPDSSYEQYF. The complete variable domain, with remaining parts taken from reference TRBV18 and TRBJ2-7, reads NAGVMQNPRHLVRRRGQEARLRCSPMKGHSHVYWYRQLPEEGLKFMVYLQKENIIDESGMPKERFSAEFPKEGPSILRIQQVVRGDSAAYFCASSPDSSYEQYFGPGTRLTVT.

The chain links TRBV3-1 (or the pseudogene TRBV3-2) to TRBJ1-3; 8 positions agree with TRBD1. This CDR3 region has 19 residues. Unmatched junction bases numbered 23, after V lost 4 bases and J lost 9 bases. Per germline, CDR1 LGHDT and CDR2 YNNKEL (reference sequence). CDR3 bases: TGTGCCAGCAGCCGCGGCCCCGGGACAGGTTTCTCTCGGGGGTCCACCATATATTTT. It translates to CASSRGPGTGFSRGSTIYF.

This clone was recorded once. V gene TRBV24-1 combines with J gene TRBJ2-1; D not resolved. The CDR3 has 16 residues. V was pared by 4 bases and J by 0 bases, with 12 bases between. In germline, CDR1 is KGHDR, CDR2 SFDVKD. The CDR3 DNA reads as TGTGCCACCAGTGACACGCAACAGCCCTCCTACAATGAGCAGTTCTTC. Its translation is CATSDTQQPSYNEQFF.

The CDR3 loop reads CASSENSGTGPRGETQYF. In DNA form, the CDR3 reads TGTGCCAGCAGTGAAAATTCGGGGACAGGGCCCCGGGGAGAGACCCAGTACTTC. The gene calls are TRBV6-4 and TRBJ2-5; 9 positions match TRBD1. The germline V gene encodes CDR1 MRHNA and CDR2 SNTAGT. V lost 3 bases to trimming and J lost 4 bases; unmatched junction nucleotides: 15. The CDR3 has 18 residues.

This clone was observed a few times. The gene calls are TRBV21-1 and TRBJ1-2; the DNA was not compared with TRBD1, the D call given in the table. TRBV21-1 is classified as a pseudogene. CDR3 length: 16 residues. The CDR3 coding sequence is TGTGCCAGCACCCGCCTGCAGGGGGAAGTACCCGATGGCTACACCTTC. It encodes CASTRLQGEVPDGYTF.